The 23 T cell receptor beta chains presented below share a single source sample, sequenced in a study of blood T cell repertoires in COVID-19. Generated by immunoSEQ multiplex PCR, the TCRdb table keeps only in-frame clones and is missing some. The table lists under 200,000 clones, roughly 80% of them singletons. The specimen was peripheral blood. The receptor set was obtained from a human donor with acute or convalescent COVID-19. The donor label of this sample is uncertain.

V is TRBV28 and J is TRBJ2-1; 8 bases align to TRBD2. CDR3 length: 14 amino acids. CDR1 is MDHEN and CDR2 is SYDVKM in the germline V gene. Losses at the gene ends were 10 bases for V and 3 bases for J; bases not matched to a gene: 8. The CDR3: CATSGTSNYNEQFF. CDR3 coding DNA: TGTGCCACCTCGGGGACTAGTAACTACAATGAGCAGTTCTTC.

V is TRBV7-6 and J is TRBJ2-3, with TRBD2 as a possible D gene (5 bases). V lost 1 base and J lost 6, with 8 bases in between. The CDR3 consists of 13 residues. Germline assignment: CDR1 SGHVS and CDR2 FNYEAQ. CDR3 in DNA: TGTGCCAGCAGCTTAGGCCCGGGGGATACGCAGTATTTT. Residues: CASSLGPGDTQYF.

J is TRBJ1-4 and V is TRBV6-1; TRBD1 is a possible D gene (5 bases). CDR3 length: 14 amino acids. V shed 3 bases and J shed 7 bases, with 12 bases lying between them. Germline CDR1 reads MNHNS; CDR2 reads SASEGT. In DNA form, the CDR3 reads TGTGCCAGCAGTGACGGGGGGGTTGGTGAAAAACTGTTTTTT. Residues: CASSDGGVGEKLFF.

This CDR3 is CASRDDTAVISNQPQHF. CDR3 DNA sequence: TGTGCCAGCAGAGATGACACCGCCGTGATTAGCAATCAGCCCCAGCATTTT. The rearrangement links TRBV2 to TRBJ1-5; D is unresolved. The CDR3 length is 17 residues. Germline V lookup: CDR1 SNHLY, CDR2 FYNNEI. Trimming removed 6 bases from V and 0 bases from J, with 18 bases in between.

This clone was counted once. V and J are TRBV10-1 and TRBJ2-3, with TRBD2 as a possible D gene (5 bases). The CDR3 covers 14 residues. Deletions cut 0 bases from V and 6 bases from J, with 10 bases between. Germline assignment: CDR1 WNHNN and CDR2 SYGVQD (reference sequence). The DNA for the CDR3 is TGCGCCAGCAGTGAGTCGGGTGGGAGCGATACGCAGTATTTT. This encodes CASSESGGSDTQYF.

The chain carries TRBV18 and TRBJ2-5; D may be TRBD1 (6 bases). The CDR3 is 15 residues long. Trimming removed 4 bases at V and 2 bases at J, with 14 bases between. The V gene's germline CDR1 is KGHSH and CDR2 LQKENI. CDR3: CASSLNREEQETQYF. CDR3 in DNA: TGTGCCAGCTCACTTAACAGGGAAGAACAAGAGACCCAGTACTTC. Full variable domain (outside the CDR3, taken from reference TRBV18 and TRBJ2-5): NAGVMQNPRHLVRRRGQEARLRCSPMKGHSHVYWYRQLPEEGLKFMVYLQKENIIDESGMPKERFSAEFPKEGPSILRIQQVVRGDSAAYFCASSLNREEQETQYFGPGTRLLVL.

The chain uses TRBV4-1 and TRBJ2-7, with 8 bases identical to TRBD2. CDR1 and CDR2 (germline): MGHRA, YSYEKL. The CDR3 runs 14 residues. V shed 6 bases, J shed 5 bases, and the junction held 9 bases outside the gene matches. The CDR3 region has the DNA TGCGCCAGCAGGGTGCGGGAGGATTCCCACGAGCAGTACTTC. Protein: CASRVREDSHEQYF.

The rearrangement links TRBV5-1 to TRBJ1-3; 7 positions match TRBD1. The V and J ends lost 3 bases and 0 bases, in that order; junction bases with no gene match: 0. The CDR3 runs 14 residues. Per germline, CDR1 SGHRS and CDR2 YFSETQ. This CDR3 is CASSSGGSGNTIYF. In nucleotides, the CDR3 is TGCGCCAGCAGCTCAGGGGGCTCTGGAAACACCATATATTTT. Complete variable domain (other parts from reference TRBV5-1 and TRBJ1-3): KAGVTQTPRYLIKTRGQQVTLSCSPISGHRSVSWYQQTPGQGLQFLFEYFSETQRNKGNFPGRFSGRQFSNSRSEMNVSTLELGDSALYLCASSSGGSGNTIYFGEGSWLTVV.

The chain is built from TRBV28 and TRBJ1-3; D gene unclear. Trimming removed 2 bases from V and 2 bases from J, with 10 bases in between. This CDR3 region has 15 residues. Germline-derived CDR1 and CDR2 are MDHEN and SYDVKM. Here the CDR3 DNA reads TGTGCCAGCAGTTTAACAGAGAAACCTGGAAACACCATATATTTT. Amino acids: CASSLTEKPGNTIYF.

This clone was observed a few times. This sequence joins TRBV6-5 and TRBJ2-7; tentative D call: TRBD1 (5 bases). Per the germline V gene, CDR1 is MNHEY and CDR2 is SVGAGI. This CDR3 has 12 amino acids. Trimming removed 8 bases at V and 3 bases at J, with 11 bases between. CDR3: CASGDSRYEQYF. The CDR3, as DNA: TGTGCCAGCGGAGACAGTCGCTACGAGCAGTACTTC.

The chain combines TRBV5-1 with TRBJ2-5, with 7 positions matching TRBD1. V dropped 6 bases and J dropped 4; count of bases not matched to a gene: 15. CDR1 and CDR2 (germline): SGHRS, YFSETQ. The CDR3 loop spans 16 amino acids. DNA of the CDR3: TGCGCCAGCACACCAATCCCGCCTCCAGGGGGAGAGACCCAGTACTTC. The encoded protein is CASTPIPPPGGETQYF.

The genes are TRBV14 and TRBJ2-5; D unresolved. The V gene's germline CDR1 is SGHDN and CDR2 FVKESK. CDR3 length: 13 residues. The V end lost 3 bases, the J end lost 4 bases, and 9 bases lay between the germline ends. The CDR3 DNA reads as TGTGCCAGCAGCCAGCCAGGCGCAGAGACCCAGTACTTC. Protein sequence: CASSQPGAETQYF.

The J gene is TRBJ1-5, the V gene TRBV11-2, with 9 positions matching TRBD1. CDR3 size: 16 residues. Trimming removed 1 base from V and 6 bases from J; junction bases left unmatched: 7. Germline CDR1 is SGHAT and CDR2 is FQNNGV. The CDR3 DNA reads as TGTGCCAGCAGCTTAGGGGGACAGGGTTCGGGTCAGCCCCAGCATTTT. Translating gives CASSLGGQGSGQPQHF. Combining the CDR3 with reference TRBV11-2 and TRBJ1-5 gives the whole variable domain EAGVAQSPRYKIIEKRQSVAFWCNPISGHATLYWYQQILGQGPKLLIQFQNNGVVDDSQLPKDRFSAERLKGVDSTLKIQPAKLEDSAVYLCASSLGGQGSGQPQHFGDGTRLSIL.

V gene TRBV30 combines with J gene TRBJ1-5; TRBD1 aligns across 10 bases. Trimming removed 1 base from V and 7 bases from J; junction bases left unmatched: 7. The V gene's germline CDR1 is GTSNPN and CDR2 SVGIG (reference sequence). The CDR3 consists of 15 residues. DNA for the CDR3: TGTGCCTGGAGTGCTAGGGACAGGGGATACCAGCCCCAGCATTTT. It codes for CAWSARDRGYQPQHF.

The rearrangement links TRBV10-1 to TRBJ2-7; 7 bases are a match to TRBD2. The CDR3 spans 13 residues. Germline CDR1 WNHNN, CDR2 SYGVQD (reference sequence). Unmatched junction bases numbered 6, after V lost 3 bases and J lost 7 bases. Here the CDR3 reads CASSDSWGGEQYF. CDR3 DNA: TGCGCCAGCAGTGATTCCTGGGGGGGGGAGCAGTACTTC.

CDR3 sequence: CASTLSGAEKLFF. The DNA for the CDR3 is TGTGCCAGCACCTTGAGCGGGGCCGAAAAACTGTTTTTT. The rearrangement joins TRBV6-5 to TRBJ1-4; a possible D gene is TRBD1 (5 bases). The germline CDR1 and CDR2 sequences are MNHEY and SVGAGI. V shed 7 bases and J shed 8 bases, with 14 bases lying between them. The CDR3 loop spans 13 amino acids.

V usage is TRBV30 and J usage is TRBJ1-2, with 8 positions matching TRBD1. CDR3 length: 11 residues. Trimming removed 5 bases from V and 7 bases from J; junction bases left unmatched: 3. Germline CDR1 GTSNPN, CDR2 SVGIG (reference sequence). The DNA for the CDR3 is TGTGCCTGGGGAACAGGGGGTGGCTACACCTTC. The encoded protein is CAWGTGGGYTF.

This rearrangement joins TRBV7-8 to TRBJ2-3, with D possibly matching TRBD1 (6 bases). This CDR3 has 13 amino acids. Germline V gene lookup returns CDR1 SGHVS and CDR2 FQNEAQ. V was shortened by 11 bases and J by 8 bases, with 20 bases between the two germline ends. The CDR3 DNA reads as TGTGCCGGGTCGACAGGACCCCTTTTTACGCAGTATTTT. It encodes CAGSTGPLFTQYF.

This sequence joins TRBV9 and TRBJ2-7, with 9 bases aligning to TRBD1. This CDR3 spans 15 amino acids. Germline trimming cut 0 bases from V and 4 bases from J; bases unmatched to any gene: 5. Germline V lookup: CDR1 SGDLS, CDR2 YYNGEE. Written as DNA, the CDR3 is TGTGCCAGCAGCGTAGGGGACAGGGACCCATACGAGCAGTACTTC. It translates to CASSVGDRDPYEQYF.

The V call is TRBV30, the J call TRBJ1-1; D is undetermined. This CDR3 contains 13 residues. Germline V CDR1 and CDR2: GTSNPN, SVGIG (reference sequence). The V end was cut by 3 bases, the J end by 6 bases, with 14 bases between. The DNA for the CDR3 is TGTGCCTGGAGCGTCCGGTCCCCCCCTGAAGCTTTCTTT. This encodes CAWSVRSPPEAFF.

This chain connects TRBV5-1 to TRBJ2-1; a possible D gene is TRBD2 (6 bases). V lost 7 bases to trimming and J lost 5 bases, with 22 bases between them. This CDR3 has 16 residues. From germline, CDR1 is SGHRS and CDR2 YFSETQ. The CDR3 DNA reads TGCGCCAGCGGTCTTGGCGGAGGGGCCTCTAACAATGAGCAGTTCTTC. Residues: CASGLGGGASNNEQFF. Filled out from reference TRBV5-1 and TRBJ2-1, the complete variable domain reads KAGVTQTPRYLIKTRGQQVTLSCSPISGHRSVSWYQQTPGQGLQFLFEYFSETQRNKGNFPGRFSGRQFSNSRSEMNVSTLELGDSALYLCASGLGGGASNNEQFFGPGTRLTVL.

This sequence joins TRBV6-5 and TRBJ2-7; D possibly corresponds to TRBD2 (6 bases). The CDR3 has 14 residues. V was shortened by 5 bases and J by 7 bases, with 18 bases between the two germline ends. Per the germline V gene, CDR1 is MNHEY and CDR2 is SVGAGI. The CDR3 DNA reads TGTGCCAGCAGTCGGTTGGGTGGGGCGGGAGAGCAGTACTTC. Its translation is CASSRLGGAGEQYF.

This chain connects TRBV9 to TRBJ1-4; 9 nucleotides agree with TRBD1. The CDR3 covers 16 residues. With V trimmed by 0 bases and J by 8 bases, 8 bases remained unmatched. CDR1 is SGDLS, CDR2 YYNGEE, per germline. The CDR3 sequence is CASSVDQDRGGEKLFF. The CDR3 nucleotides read TGTGCCAGCAGCGTAGATCAGGACAGGGGAGGGGAAAAACTGTTTTTT.